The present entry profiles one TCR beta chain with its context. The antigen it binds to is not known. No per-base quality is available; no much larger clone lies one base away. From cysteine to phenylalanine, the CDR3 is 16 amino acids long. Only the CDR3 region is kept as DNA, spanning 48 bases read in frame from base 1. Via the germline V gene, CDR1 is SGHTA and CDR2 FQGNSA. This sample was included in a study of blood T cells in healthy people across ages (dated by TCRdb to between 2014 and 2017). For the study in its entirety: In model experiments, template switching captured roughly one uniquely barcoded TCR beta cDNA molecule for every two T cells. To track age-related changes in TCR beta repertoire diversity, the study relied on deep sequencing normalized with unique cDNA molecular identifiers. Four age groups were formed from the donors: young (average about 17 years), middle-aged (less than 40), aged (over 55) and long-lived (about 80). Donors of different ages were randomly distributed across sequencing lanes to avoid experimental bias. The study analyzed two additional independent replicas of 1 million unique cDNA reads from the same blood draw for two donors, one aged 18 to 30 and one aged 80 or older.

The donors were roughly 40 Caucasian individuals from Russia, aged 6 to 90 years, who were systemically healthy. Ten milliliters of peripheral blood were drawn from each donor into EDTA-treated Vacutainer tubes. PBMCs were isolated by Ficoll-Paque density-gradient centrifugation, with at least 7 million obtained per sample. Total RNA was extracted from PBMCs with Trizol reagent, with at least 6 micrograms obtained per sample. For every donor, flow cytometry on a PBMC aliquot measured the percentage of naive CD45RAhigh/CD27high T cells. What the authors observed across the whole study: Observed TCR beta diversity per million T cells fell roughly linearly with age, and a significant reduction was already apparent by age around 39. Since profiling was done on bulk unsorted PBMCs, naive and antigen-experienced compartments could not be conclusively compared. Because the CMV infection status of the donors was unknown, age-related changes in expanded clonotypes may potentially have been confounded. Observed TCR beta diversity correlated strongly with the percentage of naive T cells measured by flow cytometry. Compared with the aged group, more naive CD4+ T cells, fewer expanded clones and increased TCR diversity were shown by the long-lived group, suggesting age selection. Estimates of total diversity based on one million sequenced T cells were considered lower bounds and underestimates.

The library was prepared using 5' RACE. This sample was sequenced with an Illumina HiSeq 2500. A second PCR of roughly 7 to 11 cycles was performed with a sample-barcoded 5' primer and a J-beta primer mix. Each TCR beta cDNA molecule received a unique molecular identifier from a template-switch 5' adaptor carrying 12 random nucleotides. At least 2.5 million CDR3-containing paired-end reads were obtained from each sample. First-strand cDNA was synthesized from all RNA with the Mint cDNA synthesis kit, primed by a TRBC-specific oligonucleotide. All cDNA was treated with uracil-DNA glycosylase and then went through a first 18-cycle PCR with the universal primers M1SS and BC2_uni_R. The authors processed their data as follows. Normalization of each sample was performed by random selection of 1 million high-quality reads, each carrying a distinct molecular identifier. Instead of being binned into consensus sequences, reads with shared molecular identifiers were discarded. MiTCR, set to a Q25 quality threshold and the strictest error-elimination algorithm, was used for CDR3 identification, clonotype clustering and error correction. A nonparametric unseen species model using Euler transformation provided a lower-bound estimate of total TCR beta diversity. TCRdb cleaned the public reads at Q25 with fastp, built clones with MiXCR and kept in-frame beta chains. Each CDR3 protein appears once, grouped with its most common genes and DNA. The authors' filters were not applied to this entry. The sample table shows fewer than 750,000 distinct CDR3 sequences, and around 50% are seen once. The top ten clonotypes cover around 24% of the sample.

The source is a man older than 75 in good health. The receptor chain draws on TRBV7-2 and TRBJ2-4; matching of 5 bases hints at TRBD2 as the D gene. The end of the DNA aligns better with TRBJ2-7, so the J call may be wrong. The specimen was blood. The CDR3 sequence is CASSLGGFGTVYEQYF. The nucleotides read TGTGCCAGCAGCTTAGGAGGGTTTGGCACCGTCTACGAGCAGTACTTC.